Each of the 8 T cell receptor beta chains below was sequenced from the same sample in a study of Graves' ophthalmopathy and Graves' hyperthyroidism. The TCR beta CDR3 regions underwent amplification from RNA transcripts. Second-round multiplex PCR came after first-round RT-PCR with HTBI primers. TCRdb used MiXCR to reprocess the multiplex PCR reads, holding one entry per CDR3 protein. The data hold a few hundred thousand distinct CDR3 sequences, with approximately 21% observed a single time. The sequenced sample was peripheral blood. These receptors all come from a woman in her fifties or sixties with Graves' ophthalmopathy.

This clonotype was observed many times. The chain employs TRBV12-3 or TRBV12-4 and TRBJ2-5; weak D call: TRBD2 (6 bases). V was shortened by 5 bases and J by 2 bases, with 12 bases between the two germline ends. There are 14 residues in the CDR3. The CDR3: CASSLMGGQETQYF. The CDR3 DNA reads as TGTGCCAGCAGTCTCATGGGAGGACAAGAGACCCAGTACTTC.

This clonotype was seen many times. This sequence joins TRBV11-2 and TRBJ1-3; D is unresolved. Trimming took off 0 bases at V and 0 bases at J, with 6 bases between the two ends. This CDR3 spans 15 amino acids. Looked up from germline, CDR1 is SGHAT and CDR2 is FQNNGV. The CDR3 region is CASSLEGYSGNTIYF. The DNA of the CDR3 is TGTGCCAGCAGCTTAGAGGGATACTCTGGAAACACCATATATTTT.

This clonotype was recorded at least ten times. The V call is TRBV6-1, the J call TRBJ1-3, with a weak D call TRBD1 (5 bases). The CDR3 has 16 residues. Germline V CDR1 and CDR2: MNHNS, SASEGT. The germline V and J ends were trimmed by 5 bases and 0 bases, with 14 bases remaining between them. The CDR3 coding sequence is TGTGCCAGCAGTAAGACAGTCGTGAGCTCTGGAAACACCATATATTTT. Its translation is CASSKTVVSSGNTIYF.

Details on this clonotype: A read error may explain this, as a much larger clone is one base away. This chain connects TRBV30 to TRBJ1-2; tentative D call: TRBD1 (6 bases). Germline CDR1 is GTSNPN and CDR2 is SVGIG (reference sequence). Trimming took off 7 bases at V and 0 bases at J, with 18 bases between the two ends. The CDR3 is 15 amino acids. CDR3 amino acids: CASDGGRLTNYGYTF. The CDR3 DNA sequence: TGTGCCTCCGACGGGGGGCGGCTCACTAACTATGGCTACACCTTC.

The chain recombines TRBV20-1 with TRBJ2-7; D not certain. Germline CDR1 DFQATT, CDR2 SNEGSKA (reference sequence). Trimming shortened V by 0 bases and J by 7 bases, and 13 bases separated the two germline ends. CDR3 length equals 13 residues. In nucleotides, the CDR3 is TGCAGTGCTAGAGATGATCTCAACGGGGAGCAGTACTTC. This codes for CSARDDLNGEQYF.

The table lists this clonotype with many counts. The chain links TRBV27 to TRBJ2-7; D is ambiguous. The CDR3 runs 13 residues. CDR1 is MNHEY, CDR2 SMNVEV, per germline (reference sequence). V dropped 5 bases and J dropped 3 bases, with 11 bases sitting between them. The CDR3 is CASSRQASYEQYF. The CDR3 DNA follows: TGTGCCAGCAGTAGGCAGGCCAGCTACGAGCAGTACTTC.

This rearrangement joins TRBV6-1 to TRBJ1-2, with 7 bases identical to TRBD1. The length of the CDR3 is 15 residues. Trimming at V came to 7 bases and at J to 8 bases, leaving 16 bases not matched to a gene. Germline loops: CDR1 MNHNS, CDR2 SASEGT. The CDR3 nucleotides are TGTGCCAGCAATCCCCGGGACAGCGCACGTGCGGGCTACACCTTC. Encoded protein: CASNPRDSARAGYTF.

Comments on this clonotype: With a much larger clone just one base away, this may be a read error. Since no conserved phenylalanine or tryptophan closes the CDR3, a read error is the likely cause. This chain joins TRBV6-1 and TRBJ1-5, with 9 bases lining up with TRBD1. CDR3 size: 15 residues. Germline assignment: CDR1 MNHNS and CDR2 SASEGT. Written as DNA, the CDR3 is TGTGCCAGCAGCCTGGGACAGGGTGGCAATCGGCCCCAGCATATT. The encoded protein is CASSLGQGGNRPQHI.